This passage covers 25 T cell receptor beta chains from one sample sequenced in a study of post-analysis software for immune sequencing data. Points from the study as a whole: With TRBV5-6, TRBV5-1 and TRBV20-1 included, a handful of TRBV segments were more frequent in patients than in controls.

These receptors are not linked to any known antigen. Sequencing libraries made from TCR beta cDNA carried unique molecular identifiers. TCRdb re-called the PCR reads through MiXCR, storing one row per CDR3 protein. The table lists approximately 570,000 distinct CDR3 sequences, roughly 47% of them singletons. The sample was blood. The source is a girl between 5 and 17 years old with multiple sclerosis.

The chain carries TRBV20-1 and TRBJ2-1, with 10 bases lining up with TRBD2. The V and J ends lost 5 bases and 3 bases, in that order; junction bases with no gene match: 10. Looked up from germline, CDR1 is DFQATT and CDR2 is SNEGSKA (reference sequence). The CDR3 totals 16 residues. DNA of the CDR3: TGCAGTGCTTGCCTGGGGAGCGGGAGGGTCTACAATGAGCAGTTCTTC. This translates into CSACLGSGRVYNEQFF.

A few counts support this clonotype. This sequence joins TRBV10-3 and TRBJ1-1; tentatively, D is TRBD1 (5 bases). Germline CDR1 is ENHRY and CDR2 is SYGVKD. This CDR3 is built from 16 residues. Trimming stripped 5 bases from V and 1 base from J, with 17 bases between. The CDR3 is CAISKPGGKPNTEAFF. In DNA form, the CDR3 reads TGTGCCATCAGTAAGCCTGGGGGTAAGCCGAACACTGAAGCTTTCTTT.

This clonotype was found a few times. The V gene is TRBV5-1, the J gene TRBJ2-7; TRBD2 matches at 9 bases. The CDR3 spans 17 residues. V was clipped by 1 base and J by 3 bases; unmatched bases: 11. Germline assignment: CDR1 SGHRS and CDR2 YFSETQ. The CDR3 loop is CASSLQGLAGFLYEQYF. In nucleotides, the CDR3 is TGCGCCAGCAGCTTGCAGGGGCTAGCGGGATTTCTCTACGAGCAGTACTTC.

The chain links TRBV5-1 to TRBJ2-1; possibly TRBD2 for D (5 bases). With the DNA end fitting TRBJ2-7 better, the J assignment may be wrong. CDR1 is SGHRS and CDR2 is YFSETQ in the germline V gene. This CDR3 spans 13 amino acids. The CDR3 reads CASSPLEAGEQYF. The CDR3 nucleotides are TGCGCCAGCAGCCCCCTGGAGGCGGGCGAGCAGTACTTC.

At least ten counts were recorded for this clonotype. V is TRBV25-1 and J is TRBJ1-2; possibly TRBD1 for D (5 bases). CDR1 MGHDK and CDR2 SYGVNS come from the germline V gene. V lost 3 bases and J lost 4, with 15 bases in between. The CDR3 consists of 15 residues. In DNA, the CDR3 is TGTGCCAGCAGTGATCACCAGGGAGAATCCTATGGCTACACCTTC. It specifies CASSDHQGESYGYTF.

This clonotype appeared once. The V and J genes are TRBV4-1 and TRBJ2-1, with D possibly matching TRBD2 (5 bases). This CDR3 contains 16 residues. The germline CDR1 and CDR2 sequences are MGHRA and YSYEKL. V lost 2 bases to trimming and J lost 0 bases, with 11 bases between them. CDR3 region: CASSQRTGSSYNEQFF. The CDR3, as DNA: TGCGCCAGCAGCCAAAGGACGGGAAGCTCCTACAATGAGCAGTTCTTC.

The chain employs TRBV9 and TRBJ2-5; 8 bases fit TRBD1. Germline V CDR1 and CDR2: SGDLS, YYNGEE. J lost 4 bases, V lost 2 bases, and 10 bases had no gene match. The CDR3 runs to 16 residues. This CDR3 is CASSVGISGGRETQYF. The CDR3 nucleotides are TGTGCCAGCAGCGTGGGAATTTCAGGGGGCAGAGAGACCCAGTACTTC.

The genes are TRBV12-3 or TRBV12-4 and TRBJ2-6; 10 bases align to TRBD1. J was trimmed by 1 base and V by 3 bases; bases with no gene match: 6. This CDR3 is built from 18 residues. The chain's CDR3 is CASSFERTGGSGANVLTF. The CDR3 DNA sequence: TGTGCCAGCAGTTTCGAGAGGACAGGGGGTTCTGGGGCCAACGTCCTGACTTTC.

This chain links TRBV5-1 with TRBJ2-7, with 7 bases that match TRBD1. The CDR3 consists of 14 residues. Germline V gives CDR1 SGHRS, CDR2 YFSETQ. V dropped 1 base and J dropped 5; count of bases not matched to a gene: 6. CDR3 sequence: CASSLKGASNEQYF. The CDR3 DNA follows: TGCGCCAGCAGCTTGAAGGGGGCATCTAACGAGCAGTACTTC.

The chain uses TRBV7-9 and TRBJ2-5; D call uncertain. Germline V gene sequence: CDR1 SEHNR, CDR2 FQNEAQ (reference sequence). The CDR3 contains 11 residues. Trimming stripped 6 bases from V and 4 bases from J, with 6 bases between. CDR3 in amino acids: CASRALETQYF. The CDR3 bases are TGTGCCAGCAGAGCCTTAGAGACCCAGTACTTC. The full variable domain, with the rest looked up from reference TRBV7-9 and TRBJ2-5, is DTGVSQNPRHKITKRGQNVTFRCDPISEHNRLYWYRQTLGQGPEFLTYFQNEAQLEKSRLLSDRFSAERPKGSFSTLEIQRTEQGDSAMYLCASRALETQYFGPGTRLLVL.

This chain joins TRBV7-2 and TRBJ1-2, with 7 bases lining up with TRBD1. CDR1 and CDR2 (germline): SGHTA, FQGNSA. The V segment lost 5 bases and the J segment 4 bases; nucleotides outside the gene matches: 4. This CDR3 contains 13 residues. The CDR3 DNA reads TGTGCCAGCAGCAATCGACAGGGCTATGGCTACACCTTC. Its protein product is CASSNRQGYGYTF.

The chain uses TRBV7-9 and TRBJ2-1, with 7 bases matching TRBD2. The CDR3 covers 14 residues. Germline V CDR1 and CDR2: SEHNR, FQNEAQ (reference sequence). V was clipped by 5 bases and J by 3 bases; unmatched bases: 4. CDR3 protein: CASSPTSDYNEQFF. CDR3 in DNA: TGTGCCAGCAGCCCAACTAGCGACTACAATGAGCAGTTCTTC.

This clonotype was seen just once. This rearrangement joins TRBV9 to TRBJ1-1; D ambiguous. CDR3 size: 13 residues. The germline gives CDR1 SGDLS, CDR2 YYNGEE. V lost 0 bases and J 0 bases, leaving 3 bases between the germline ends. CDR3 DNA: TGTGCCAGCAGCGTAGCTTTGAACACTGAAGCTTTCTTT. This translates into CASSVALNTEAFF.

This sequence joins TRBV20-1 and TRBJ2-1; D unclear. V lost 0 bases, J lost 12 bases, and 15 bases lay in between. The CDR3 covers 13 residues. The V gene's germline CDR1 is DFQATT and CDR2 SNEGSKA (reference sequence). The CDR3 DNA sequence: TGCAGTGCTAGAGACAGTCCCGAGACTGTGCAGTTCTTC. Protein sequence: CSARDSPETVQFF.

The V call is TRBV5-1, the J call TRBJ1-2; 7 positions match TRBD1. There are 14 residues in the CDR3. V shed 5 bases and J 6 bases; nucleotides not matched to a gene: 10. Germline values: CDR1 SGHRS, CDR2 YFSETQ. The CDR3 region is CASRRGGSPDGYTF. For the CDR3, the DNA is TGCGCCAGCAGAAGAGGGGGCAGCCCGGATGGCTACACCTTC.

The chain joins TRBV12-3 or TRBV12-4 to TRBJ2-7; D tentatively reads TRBD1 or TRBD2 (5 bases each). V gave up 7 bases and J gave up 6 bases, with 16 bases separating them. This CDR3 comprises 13 residues. This CDR3 is CASTHRGDGEQYF. In DNA form, the CDR3 reads TGTGCCAGCACTCACAGAGGGGACGGCGAGCAGTACTTC.

DNA of the CDR3: TGTGCCAGCACCCTGGGAGCCGAGCAGTACTTC. Translation: CASTLGAEQYF. The chain recombines TRBV12-3 or TRBV12-4 with TRBJ2-7; D is possibly TRBD2 (5 bases). Trimming took 7 bases from V and 6 from J, leaving 10 bases between them. The CDR3 is 11 residues long.

CDR3 loop: CASSQVVAGESEQFF. DNA of the CDR3: TGCGCCAGCAGCCAAGTGGTAGCGGGAGAAAGTGAGCAGTTCTTC. The chain has TRBV4-1 and TRBJ2-1, with TRBD2 matching over 9 bases. This CDR3 is built from 15 residues. The V gene's germline CDR1 is MGHRA and CDR2 YSYEKL. V dropped 1 base and J dropped 9; count of bases not matched to a gene: 7.

This chain uses TRBV30 with TRBJ2-5; the D gene is possibly TRBD2 (6 bases). The CDR3 covers 13 residues. Trimming took 0 bases from V and 5 from J, leaving 10 bases between them. In germline, CDR1 is GTSNPN, CDR2 SVGIG (reference sequence). CDR3 sequence: CAWSVGRRETQYF. CDR3 in DNA: TGTGCCTGGAGTGTCGGGAGACGGGAGACCCAGTACTTC. The full variable domain, rest sourced from reference TRBV30 and TRBJ2-5, is SQTIHQWPATLVQPVGSPLSLECTVEGTSNPNLYWYRQAAGRGLQLLFYSVGIGQISSEVPQNLSASRPQDRQFILSSKKLLLSDSGFYLCAWSVGRRETQYFGPGTRLLVL.

The V gene is TRBV12-3 or TRBV12-4, the J gene TRBJ2-5; 13 nucleotides match TRBD2. The J call may be wrong; the DNA end is better matched by TRBJ2-7. This CDR3 has 16 amino acids. Here the CDR3 reads CASSSRLAGGPYEQYF. In nucleotides, the CDR3 is TGTGCCAGCAGTTCAAGACTAGCGGGAGGCCCCTACGAGCAGTACTTC.

This clonotype has just a few counts. V usage is TRBV7-9 and J usage is TRBJ1-2; no clear D. CDR3 length: 13 residues. CDR1 and CDR2 from the germline V gene are SEHNR and FQNEAQ (reference sequence). V was pared by 1 base and J by 6 bases, with 9 bases between. For the CDR3, the DNA is TGTGCCAGCAGCTTAGAAATCCCCGATGGCTACACCTTC. This translates into CASSLEIPDGYTF.

The chain has TRBV6-5 and TRBJ2-5, with TRBD2 identical over 7 bases. The CDR3 spans 14 residues. In germline, CDR1 is MNHEY, CDR2 SVGAGI. V lost 4 bases and J lost 3; bases outside the gene matches: 5. The CDR3 DNA reads as TGTGCCAGCAGTTGGGCTAGCGGAGAAGAGACCCAGTACTTC. Translating it yields CASSWASGEETQYF.

The chain uses TRBV6-9 and TRBJ2-2; D not certain. This CDR3 spans 12 amino acids. Trimming removed 4 bases at V and 6 bases at J, with 6 bases between. Germline CDR1 and CDR2: MNHGY and SVAAGI. For the CDR3, the DNA is TGTGCCAGCAGTTTCCCCCCCGGGGAGCTGTTTTTT. Protein: CASSFPPGELFF.

This clonotype was detected only a few times. This chain connects TRBV20-1 to TRBJ2-7, with D perhaps TRBD1 (6 bases). The V and J ends lost 1 base and 7 bases respectively, with 23 bases between them. CDR1 is DFQATT and CDR2 is SNEGSKA in the germline V gene (reference sequence). The CDR3 is made up of 16 amino acids. The CDR3 nucleotides read TGCAGTGCTAGAGCGGGACATCGTAGTGGGTCGAGTGAGCAGTACTTC. This encodes CSARAGHRSGSSEQYF.

The chain employs TRBV4-1 and TRBJ1-1, with D perhaps TRBD1 (5 bases). Trimming took 4 bases from V and 4 from J, leaving 13 bases between them. Per germline, CDR1 MGHRA and CDR2 YSYEKL. There are 14 residues in the CDR3. CDR3 loop: CASSRQGSGTEAFF. The CDR3 DNA reads as TGCGCCAGCAGCCGTCAGGGTTCGGGCACTGAAGCTTTCTTT.